The 7 T cell receptor beta chains below come from one sample, sequenced in a study of siplizumab effects on memory and regulatory T cells. The antigens of these receptors remain unknown. Mixed lymphocyte reaction cells were cocultured at 37°C for around 6 days. Sequencing used immunoSEQ multiplex PCR; TCRdb keeps in-frame clones, though not all of them. Found here are about 13,000 clones, 30% to 40% of them singletons; the top ten hold around 10%. The sample comprised CFSE-low (dividing) CD8+ T cells sorted from an allogeneic mixed lymphocyte reaction. These receptors came from a human donor in good health; the cells came from an allogeneic mixed lymphocyte reaction.

The chain carries TRBV25-1 and TRBJ2-1; weak D call: TRBD2 (5 bases). The V gene lost 5 bases and the J gene lost 8 bases, with 10 bases spanning the gap. CDR1 and CDR2 from the germline V gene are MGHDK and SYGVNS. The CDR3 contains 12 residues. CDR3 nucleotides: TGTGCCAGCAGTACACTAGTTCATGAGCAGTTCTTC. Residues: CASSTLVHEQFF.

The V and J genes are TRBV4-1 and TRBJ1-2, with TRBD1 identical over 7 bases. Unmatched junction bases numbered 5, after V lost 4 bases and J lost 0 bases. Germline V lookup: CDR1 MGHRA, CDR2 YSYEKL. CDR3 length: 15 amino acids. The CDR3 DNA follows: TGCGCCAGCAGCCCAAGACAGGGCACTAACTATGGCTACACCTTC. Amino acids: CASSPRQGTNYGYTF.

This clone has at least ten counts. CDR3: CASRQNRGNQPQHF. DNA of the CDR3: TGTGCCAGCAGGCAAAACAGGGGCAATCAGCCCCAGCATTTT. The genes are TRBV27 and TRBJ1-5, with D perhaps TRBD1 (6 bases). V was pared by 6 bases and J by 2 bases, with 11 bases between. This CDR3 has 14 amino acids. Germline CDR1 MNHEY, CDR2 SMNVEV (reference sequence).

There are a few counts of this clone. The chain is built from TRBV6-5 and TRBJ2-1; D not certain. This CDR3 spans 13 amino acids. V dropped 0 bases and J dropped 10 bases, with 10 bases sitting between them. Looked up from germline, CDR1 is MNHEY and CDR2 is SVGAGI. The DNA for the CDR3 is TGTGCCAGCAGTTACTCAGGGTCAGGCGAGCAGTTCTTC. It codes for CASSYSGSGEQFF.

The chain joins TRBV7-6 to TRBJ2-3; D uncertain. The V and J ends lost 4 bases and 6 bases respectively, with 11 bases between them. CDR3 length equals 13 residues. CDR1 and CDR2 (germline): SGHVS, FNYEAQ. The CDR3 reads CASSSDSDDTQYF. CDR3 bases: TGTGCCAGCAGCTCGGATTCAGACGATACGCAGTATTTT.

This clone was seen a single time. The chain uses TRBV6-4 and TRBJ1-1; tentative D call: TRBD1 (6 bases). The V gene's germline CDR1 is MRHNA and CDR2 SNTAGT. The CDR3 consists of 13 residues. Trimming took off 6 bases at V and 11 bases at J, with 19 bases between the two ends. CDR3 nucleotide sequence: TGTGCCAGCAGCACCCAACAGGGTTTAAAGGCTTTCTTT. Translation: CASSTQQGLKAFF.

The chain employs TRBV19 and TRBJ2-5; weak D call: TRBD2 (6 bases). The closer fit of TRBJ2-7 to the DNA end suggests the J call may be wrong. CDR1 LNHDA and CDR2 SQIVND come from the germline V gene (reference sequence). The CDR3 is 15 residues long. The CDR3 bases are TGTGCCAGTAGTATAGGGGGGGTTGGGGATTACGAGCAGTACTTC. This translates into CASSIGGVGDYEQYF.